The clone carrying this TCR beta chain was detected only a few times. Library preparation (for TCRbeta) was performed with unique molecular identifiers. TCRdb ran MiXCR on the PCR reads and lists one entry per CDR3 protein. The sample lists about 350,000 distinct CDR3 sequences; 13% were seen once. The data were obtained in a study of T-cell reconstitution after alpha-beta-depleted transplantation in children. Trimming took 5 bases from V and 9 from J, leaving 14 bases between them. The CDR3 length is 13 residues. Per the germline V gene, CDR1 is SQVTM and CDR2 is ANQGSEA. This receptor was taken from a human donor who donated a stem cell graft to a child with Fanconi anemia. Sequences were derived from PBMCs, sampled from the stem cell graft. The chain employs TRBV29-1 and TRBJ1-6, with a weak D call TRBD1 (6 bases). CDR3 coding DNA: TGCAGCGTTTGCGACAGGACGGGTTCACCCCTCCACTTT. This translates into CSVCDRTGSPLHF.